This T cell receptor (beta chain) comes out of a study of beta chain features in type 1 diabetes. Turning to the study itself: Investigators examined 107,917,701 sorted cells across all samples.

Concerning this clone: The target antigen is unknown.

The CDR3 length is 14 residues. Germline V gene sequence: CDR1 SNHLY, CDR2 FYNNEI. V was shortened by 6 bases and J by 1 base, with 10 bases between the two germline ends. The investigators reverse transcribed all of the isolated RNA, so they sequenced expressed TCRB transcripts. Profiled with immunoSEQ multiplex PCR; TCRdb holds only in-frame clones, not every one. The table has 600,000 to 700,000 clones, around an eighth seen once. Regarding the study as a whole: In type 1 diabetes patients, VDJ junctions had fewer insertions; deletions at these junctions were more frequent. When Type 1 diabetes patients were examined, their TCRB CDR3s proved moderately but significantly shorter in all four CD4+ subsets.

Sequenced material: naive CD4+ T cells from blood. The chain carries TRBV2 and TRBJ1-5, with D uncertain. The origin of this receptor is a man aged 18 to 29 with type 1 diabetes. CDR3 amino acids: CASSAVGSNQPQHF. The CDR3 DNA reads TGTGCCAGCAGCGCCGTAGGAAGCAATCAGCCCCAGCATTTT.